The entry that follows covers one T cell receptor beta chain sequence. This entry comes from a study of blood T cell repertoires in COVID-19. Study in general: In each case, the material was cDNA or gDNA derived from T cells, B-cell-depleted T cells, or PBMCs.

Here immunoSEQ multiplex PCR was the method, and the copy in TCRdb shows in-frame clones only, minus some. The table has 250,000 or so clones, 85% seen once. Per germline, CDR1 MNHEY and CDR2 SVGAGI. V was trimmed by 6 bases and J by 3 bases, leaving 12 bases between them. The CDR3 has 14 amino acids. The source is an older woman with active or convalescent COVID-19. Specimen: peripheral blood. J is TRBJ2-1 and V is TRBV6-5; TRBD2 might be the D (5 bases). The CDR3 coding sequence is TGTGCCAGCAGCCCGACCGGGATCTACAATGAGCAGTTCTTC. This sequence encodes CASSPTGIYNEQFF.